This entry concerns a single T cell receptor (beta chain). The antigen is undetermined. This CDR3 contains 17 residues. Germline CDR1 is SGHKS and CDR2 is YYEKEE (reference sequence). V trimming: 4 bases; J trimming: 0 bases; junction bases outside the gene matches: 8. These data originate in a study of T cells after yellow fever vaccination. Study as a whole: With SMART-Seq v4 Ultra Low Input, the fractions containing low cell numbers were prepared. Overall study findings and caveats: A secondary response was less intense yet reached its peak sooner, at day 5 versus 15.

The study made its TCR cDNA through 5'RACE template switching. That step introduced a universal primer site along with UMIs. Via MiXCR, TCRdb re-called the 5' RACE reads, giving one row per CDR3 protein. The table has around 550,000 distinct CDR3 sequences, about 19% seen once. This clonotype originated in a man younger than 40 who received the YFV17D yellow fever vaccine. The specimen was PBMCs, collected 15 days after the yellow fever booster vaccination. The V and J genes are TRBV5-5 and TRBJ2-7; 12 nucleotides line up with TRBD2. In DNA, the CDR3 is TGTGCCAGCAGCGAGAGACTAGCGGGAGTCTCCTCCTACGAGCAGTACTTC. Translating gives CASSERLAGVSSYEQYF.